The following is a TCR beta chain sequence with its context. Its target is not known. None of the included patients had other autoimmune diseases, uncontrolled infections, pregnancy or lactation, as these led to exclusion. The record originates from a study of Graves' ophthalmopathy and Graves' hyperthyroidism. Study-level points and caveats: The model reached 55% to 71% sensitivity and around 74% specificity for predicting ophthalmopathy progression. A majority of expanded thyroid clonotypes exceeding 0.001 frequency were likewise present in blood.

Transcripts of RNA were the source for amplifying TCR beta CDR3 regions. A first-round RT-PCR used HTBI primers, followed by a second-round multiplex PCR. TCRdb independently ran MiXCR on the multiplex PCR reads; one entry per CDR3 protein. The sample records 650,000 to 900,000 distinct CDR3 sequences, 40% being singletons. This CDR3 is 16 amino acids long. The germline V and J ends were trimmed by 4 bases and 5 bases, with 20 bases remaining between them. Germline CDR1 is SEHNR and CDR2 is FQNEAQ (reference sequence). Sequences were obtained from peripheral blood. The rearrangement links TRBV7-9 to TRBJ1-2; tentative D call: TRBD1 (5 bases). This receptor was taken from an adult man with Graves' ophthalmopathy. For the CDR3, the DNA is TGTGCCAGCAGCTCGGACACCTTCGGGATCCAATATGGCTACACCTTC. Translating gives CASSSDTFGIQYGYTF.